This T cell receptor beta chain was profiled in a study of T-cell reconstitution after alpha-beta-depleted transplantation in children. This sample's TCRbeta library carried unique molecular identifier barcodes. Via MiXCR, TCRdb re-called the PCR reads, giving one row per CDR3 protein. The profile covers about 610,000 distinct CDR3 sequences, with about 10% appearing a single time and less than 5% taken by the ten largest. Germline V gene lookup returns CDR1 MNHEY and CDR2 SMNVEV (reference sequence). The CDR3 loop spans 17 amino acids. The junction had 13 bases not matched to a gene; V was cut back by 5 bases and J by 4 bases. This clonotype was seen a few times.

The J gene is TRBJ2-3, the V gene TRBV27, with TRBD2 matching 9 bases. The TCR comes from a human donor who donated a stem cell graft to a child with acute myeloid leukemia. Material: PBMCs from the stem cell graft donor, obtained from the stem cell graft. The DNA of the CDR3 is TGTGCCAGCAGTCCGCTCCTCCTAGCGGGAAAGCCAGATACGCAGTATTTT. Protein sequence: CASSPLLLAGKPDTQYF.